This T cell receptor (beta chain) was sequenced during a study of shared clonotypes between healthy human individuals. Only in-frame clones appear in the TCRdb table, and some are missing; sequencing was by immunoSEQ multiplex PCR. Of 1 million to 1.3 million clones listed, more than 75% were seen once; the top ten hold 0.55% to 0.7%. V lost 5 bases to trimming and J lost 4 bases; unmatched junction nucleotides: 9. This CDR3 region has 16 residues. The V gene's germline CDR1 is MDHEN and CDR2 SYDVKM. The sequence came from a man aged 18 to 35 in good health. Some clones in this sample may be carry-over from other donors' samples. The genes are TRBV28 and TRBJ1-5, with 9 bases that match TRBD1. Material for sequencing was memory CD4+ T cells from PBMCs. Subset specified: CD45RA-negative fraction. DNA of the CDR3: TGTGCCAGCAGTCCAGTCGGACAGGGGCGAAATCAGCCCCAGCATTTT. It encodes CASSPVGQGRNQPQHF. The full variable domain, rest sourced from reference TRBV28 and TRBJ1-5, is DVKVTQSSRYLVKRTGEKVFLECVQDMDHENMFWYRQDPGLGLRLIYFSYDVKMKEKGDIPEGYSVSREKKERFSLILESASTNQTSMYLCASSPVGQGRNQPQHFGDGTRLSIL.